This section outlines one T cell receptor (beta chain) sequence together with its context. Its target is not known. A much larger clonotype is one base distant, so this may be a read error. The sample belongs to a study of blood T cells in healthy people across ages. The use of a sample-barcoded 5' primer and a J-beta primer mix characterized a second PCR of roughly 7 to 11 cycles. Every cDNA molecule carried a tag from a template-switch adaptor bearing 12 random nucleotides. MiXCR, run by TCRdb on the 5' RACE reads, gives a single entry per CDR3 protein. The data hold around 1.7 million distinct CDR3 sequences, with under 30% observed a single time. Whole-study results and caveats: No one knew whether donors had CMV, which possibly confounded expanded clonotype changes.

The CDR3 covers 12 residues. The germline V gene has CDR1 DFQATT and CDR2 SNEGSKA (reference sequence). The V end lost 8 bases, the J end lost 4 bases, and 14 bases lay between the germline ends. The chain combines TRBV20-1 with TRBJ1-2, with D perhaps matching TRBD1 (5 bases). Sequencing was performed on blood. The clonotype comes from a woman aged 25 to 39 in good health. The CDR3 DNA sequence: TGCAGTACTACCCAGGGAACCTATGGCTACACCTTC. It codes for CSTTQGTYGYTF.